This section outlines one T cell receptor beta chain sequence together with its context. This could be a read error, since a much larger clone is one nucleotide away. TCRdb redid the calling of the 5' RACE reads with MiXCR, one entry per CDR3 protein. The profile covers hundreds of thousands of distinct CDR3 sequences, with roughly 20% appearing a single time and 10% to 15% taken by the ten largest. This sample is drawn from a study of CD8 T cells in ankylosing spondylitis. Per germline, CDR1 DFQATT and CDR2 SNEGSKA (reference sequence). This CDR3 spans 16 amino acids. The rearrangement joins TRBV20-1 to TRBJ2-4; no firm D call. Sequenced: blood, either unsorted or a sorted T cell fraction (not recorded which). This TCR derives from a male donor with ankylosing spondylitis or in good health (not recorded which). This CDR3 is CSARDLTASAKKIQYF. The CDR3 coding sequence is TGCAGTGCTAGAGATCTTACGGCGTCAGCCAAAAAGATTCAGTACTTC.